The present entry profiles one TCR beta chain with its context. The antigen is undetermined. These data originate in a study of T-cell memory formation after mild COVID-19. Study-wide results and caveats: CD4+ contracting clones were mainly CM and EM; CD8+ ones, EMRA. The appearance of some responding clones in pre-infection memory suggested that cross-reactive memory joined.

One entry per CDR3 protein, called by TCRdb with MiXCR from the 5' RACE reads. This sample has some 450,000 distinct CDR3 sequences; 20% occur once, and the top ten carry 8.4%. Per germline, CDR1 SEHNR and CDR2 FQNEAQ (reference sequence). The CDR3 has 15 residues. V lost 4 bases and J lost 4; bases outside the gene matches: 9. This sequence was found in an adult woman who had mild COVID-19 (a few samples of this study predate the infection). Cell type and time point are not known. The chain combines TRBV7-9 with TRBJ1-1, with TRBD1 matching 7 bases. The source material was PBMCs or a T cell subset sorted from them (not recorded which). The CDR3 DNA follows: TGTGCCAGCAGCTCGGCCTTGACAGGGATCACTGAAGCTTTCTTT. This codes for CASSSALTGITEAFF.